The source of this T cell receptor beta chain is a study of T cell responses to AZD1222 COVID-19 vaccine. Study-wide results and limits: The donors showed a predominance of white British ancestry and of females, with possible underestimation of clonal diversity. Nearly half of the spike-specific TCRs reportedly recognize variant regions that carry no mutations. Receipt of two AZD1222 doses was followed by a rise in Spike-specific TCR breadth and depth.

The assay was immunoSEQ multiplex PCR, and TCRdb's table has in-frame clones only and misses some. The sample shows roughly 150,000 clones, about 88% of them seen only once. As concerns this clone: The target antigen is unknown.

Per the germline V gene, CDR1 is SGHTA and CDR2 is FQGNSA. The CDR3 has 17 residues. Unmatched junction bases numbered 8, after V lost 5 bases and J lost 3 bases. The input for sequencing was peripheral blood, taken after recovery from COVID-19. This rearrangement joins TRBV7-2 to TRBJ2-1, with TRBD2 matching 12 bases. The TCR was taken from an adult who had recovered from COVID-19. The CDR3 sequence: CASSPLLLAGGYNEQFF. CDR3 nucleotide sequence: TGTGCCAGCAGCCCACTTTTACTAGCGGGGGGCTACAATGAGCAGTTCTTC.